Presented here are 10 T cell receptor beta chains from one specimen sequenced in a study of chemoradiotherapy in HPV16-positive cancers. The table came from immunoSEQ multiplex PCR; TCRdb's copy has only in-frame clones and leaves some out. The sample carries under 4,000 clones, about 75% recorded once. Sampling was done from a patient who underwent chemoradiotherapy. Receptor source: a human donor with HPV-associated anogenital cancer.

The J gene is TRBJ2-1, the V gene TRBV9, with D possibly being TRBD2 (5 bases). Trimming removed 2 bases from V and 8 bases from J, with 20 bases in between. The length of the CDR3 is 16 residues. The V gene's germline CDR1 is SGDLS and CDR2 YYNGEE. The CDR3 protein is CASSVSSKGSPHEQFF. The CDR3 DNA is TGTGCCAGCAGCGTCTCCTCCAAAGGGAGTCCTCATGAGCAGTTCTTC.

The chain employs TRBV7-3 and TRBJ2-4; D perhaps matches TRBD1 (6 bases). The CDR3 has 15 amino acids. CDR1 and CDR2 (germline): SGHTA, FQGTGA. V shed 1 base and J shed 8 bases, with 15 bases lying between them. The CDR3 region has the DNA TGTGCCAGCAGCTTAATGCAGGGGCCGAGGGACATTCAGTACTTC. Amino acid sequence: CASSLMQGPRDIQYF.

For the CDR3, the DNA is TGTGCCAGCTCCCCCCCCGCCGGGACAGGGTTCGACGAGCAGTACTTC. Amino acids: CASSPPAGTGFDEQYF. The chain is built from TRBV9 and TRBJ2-7, with 9 bases fitting TRBD1. The CDR3 totals 16 residues. Germline lookup yields CDR1 SGDLS and CDR2 YYNGEE. With 7 bases clipped from V and 5 bases from J, the junction kept 16 bases outside the gene matches.

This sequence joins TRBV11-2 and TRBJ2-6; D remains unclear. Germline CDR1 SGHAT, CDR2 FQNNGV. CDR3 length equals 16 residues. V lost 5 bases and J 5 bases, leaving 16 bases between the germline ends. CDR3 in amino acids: CASSPKQQSRANVLTF. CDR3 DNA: TGTGCCAGCAGCCCAAAGCAACAAAGTCGGGCCAACGTCCTGACTTTC.

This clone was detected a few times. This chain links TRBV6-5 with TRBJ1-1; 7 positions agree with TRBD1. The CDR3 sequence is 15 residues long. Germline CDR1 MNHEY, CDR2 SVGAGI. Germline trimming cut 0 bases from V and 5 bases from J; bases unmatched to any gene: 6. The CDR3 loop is CASSYSNRGSTEAFF. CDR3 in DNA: TGTGCCAGCAGTTACTCGAACAGGGGCTCTACTGAAGCTTTCTTT.

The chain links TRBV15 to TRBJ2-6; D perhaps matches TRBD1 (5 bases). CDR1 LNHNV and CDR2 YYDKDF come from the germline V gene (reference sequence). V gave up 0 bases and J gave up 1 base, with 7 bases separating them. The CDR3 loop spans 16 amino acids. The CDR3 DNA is TGTGCCACCAGCAGAGACAGGGTTTCTGGGGCCAACGTCCTGACTTTC. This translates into CATSRDRVSGANVLTF.

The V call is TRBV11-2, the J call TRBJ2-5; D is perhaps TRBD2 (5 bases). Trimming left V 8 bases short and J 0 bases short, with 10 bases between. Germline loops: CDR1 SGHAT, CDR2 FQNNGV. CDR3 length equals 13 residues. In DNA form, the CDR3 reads TGTGCCAGCGGACTGCGGAACCAAGAGACCCAGTACTTC. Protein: CASGLRNQETQYF.

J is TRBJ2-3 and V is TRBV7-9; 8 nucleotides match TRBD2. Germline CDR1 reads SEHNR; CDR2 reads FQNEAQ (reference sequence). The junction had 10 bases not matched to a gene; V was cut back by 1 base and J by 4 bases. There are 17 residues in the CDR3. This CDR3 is CASSLGHGGEVADTQYF. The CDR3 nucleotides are TGTGCCAGCAGCTTAGGGCACGGGGGGGAAGTGGCAGATACGCAGTATTTT.

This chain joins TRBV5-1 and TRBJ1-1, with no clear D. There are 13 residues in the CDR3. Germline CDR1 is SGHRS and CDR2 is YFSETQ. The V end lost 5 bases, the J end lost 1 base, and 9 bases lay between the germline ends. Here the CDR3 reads CASRLSGNTEAFF. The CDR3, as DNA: TGCGCCAGCAGACTTTCAGGGAACACTGAAGCTTTCTTT. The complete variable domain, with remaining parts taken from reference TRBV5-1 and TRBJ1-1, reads KAGVTQTPRYLIKTRGQQVTLSCSPISGHRSVSWYQQTPGQGLQFLFEYFSETQRNKGNFPGRFSGRQFSNSRSEMNVSTLELGDSALYLCASRLSGNTEAFFGQGTRLTVV.

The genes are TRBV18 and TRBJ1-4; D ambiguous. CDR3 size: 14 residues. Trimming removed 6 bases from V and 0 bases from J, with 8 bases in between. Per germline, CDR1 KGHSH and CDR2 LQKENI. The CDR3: CASSRRATNEKLFF. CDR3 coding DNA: TGTGCCAGCTCCCGGCGGGCAACTAATGAAAAACTGTTTTTT.